The T cell receptor (beta chain) described here comes from a study of cytomegalovirus exposure and HLA in healthy donors. General observations from the study: According to the study, roughly 160 TCR beta chains were cytomegalovirus-associated. Productive status was seen about 87% or about 30% of the time for most TCR beta V segments in an earlier analysis.

The PCR had 60 Vbeta and 13 Jbeta primers. Generated by immunoSEQ multiplex PCR, the TCRdb table keeps only in-frame clones and is missing some. The data show about 160,000 clones, with approximately 72% seen just once and less than 8.5% held by the top ten. This clone came up a few times. The antigen remains unidentified. What was sequenced was PBMCs. This receptor was obtained from a man aged 35-49 years in good health and CMV-seropositive.

The CDR3 protein is CASSQPGLADSVAKNIQYF. CDR3 nucleotide sequence: TGTGCCAGCAGCCAACCTGGACTAGCGGACTCCGTAGCCAAAAACATTCAGTACTTC. This sequence joins TRBV4-2 and TRBJ2-4; 10 bases agree with TRBD2. The CDR3 extends over 19 amino acids. The germline V gene has CDR1 LGHNA and CDR2 YNFKEQ. The V gene end was trimmed by 2 bases and the J gene end by 0 bases; junction bases not matched to a gene: 10.